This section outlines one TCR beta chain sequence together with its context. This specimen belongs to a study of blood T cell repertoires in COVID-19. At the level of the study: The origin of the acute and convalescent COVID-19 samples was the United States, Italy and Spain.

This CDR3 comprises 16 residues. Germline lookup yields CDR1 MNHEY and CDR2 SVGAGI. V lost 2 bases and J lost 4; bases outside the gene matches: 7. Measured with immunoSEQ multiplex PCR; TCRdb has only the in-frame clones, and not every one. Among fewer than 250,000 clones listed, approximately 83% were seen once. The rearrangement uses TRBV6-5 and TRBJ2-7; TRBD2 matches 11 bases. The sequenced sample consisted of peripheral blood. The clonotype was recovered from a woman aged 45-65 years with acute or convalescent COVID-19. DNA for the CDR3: TGTGCCAGCAGTTACGCACTGGGACTAGCGGTATACGAGCAGTACTTC. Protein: CASSYALGLAVYEQYF.